Included here is one T cell receptor beta chain sequence, with context. Sorting produced populations that all topped 95% purity. Germline V gene data show CDR1 as SEHNR and CDR2 as FQNEAQ (reference sequence). V was clipped by 5 bases and J by 0 bases; unmatched bases: 13. The CDR3 is 18 amino acids. These data belong to a study of beta chain features in type 1 diabetes. About the study: What patients shared with healthy donors was a similar profile of age, gender and cell yields.

Sequencing targeted expressed TCRB transcripts, as all isolated RNA had been reverse transcribed. The repertoire was sequenced with immunoSEQ multiplex PCR; TCRdb's copy has only in-frame clones and lacks some. The sample has about 930,000 clones; about 17% are singletons. The receptor's source is a woman aged 18-29 years in good health. The chain couples TRBV7-9 to TRBJ2-3, with TRBD1 matching 8 bases. The sample was naive CD4+ T cells from blood. The CDR3 nucleotides read TGTGCCAGCAGCACGCCCCCCGGGACAGGTCCAAGCACAGATACGCAGTATTTT. As protein: CASSTPPGTGPSTDTQYF.